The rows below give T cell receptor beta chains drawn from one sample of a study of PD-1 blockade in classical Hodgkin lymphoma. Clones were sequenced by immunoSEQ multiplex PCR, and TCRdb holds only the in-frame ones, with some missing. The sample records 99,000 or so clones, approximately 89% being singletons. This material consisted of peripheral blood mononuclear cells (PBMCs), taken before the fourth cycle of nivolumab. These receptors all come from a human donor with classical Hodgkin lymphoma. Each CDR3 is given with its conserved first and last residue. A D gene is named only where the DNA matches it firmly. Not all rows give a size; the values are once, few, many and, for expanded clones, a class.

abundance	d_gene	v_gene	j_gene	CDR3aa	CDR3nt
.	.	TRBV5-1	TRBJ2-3	CASSLSAEPDTQYF	TGCGCCAGCAGCTTGTCGGCAGAGCCAGATACGCAGTATTTT
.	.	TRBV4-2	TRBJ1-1	CASSQVLGNTEAFF	TGTGCCAGCAGCCAGGTTCTCGGGAACACTGAAGCTTTCTTT
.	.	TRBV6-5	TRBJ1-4	CASSRVSNEKLFF	TGTGCCAGCAGTAGGGTGTCTAATGAAAAACTGTTTTTT
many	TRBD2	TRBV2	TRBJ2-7	CASSSGGREYEQYF	TGTGCCAGCAGCTCAGGCGGGAGAGAGTACGAGCAGTACTTC
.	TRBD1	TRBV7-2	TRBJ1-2	CASSSRGVYGYTF	TGTGCCAGCAGCTCCAGGGGGGTCTATGGCTACACCTTC
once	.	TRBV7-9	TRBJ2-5	CASSQEPTLKETQYF	TGTGCCAGCAGCCAAGAACCGACCTTGAAAGAGACCCAGTACTTC
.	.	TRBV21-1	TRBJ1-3	CASSCGGPGNTIYF	TGTGCCAGCAGCTGCGGGGGGCCAGGAAACACCATATATTTT
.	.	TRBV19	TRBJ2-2	CASSAGTLDTGELFF	TGTGCCAGTAGCGCCGGGACTCTTGACACCGGGGAGCTGTTTTTT
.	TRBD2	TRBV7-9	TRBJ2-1	CASSRVAGGLHEQFF	TGTGCCAGCAGCCGCGTAGCGGGAGGGCTGCATGAGCAGTTCTTC
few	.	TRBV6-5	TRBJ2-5	CASSYTWDVGTETQYF	TGTGCCAGCAGCTACACCTGGGATGTCGGGACTGAGACCCAGTACTTC
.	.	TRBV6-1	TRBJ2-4	CASSEVIGGAKNIQYF	TGTGCCAGCAGTGAAGTCATAGGGGGGGCCAAAAACATTCAGTACTTC
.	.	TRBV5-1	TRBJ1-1	CASSLGPPGEAFF	TGCGCCAGCAGCTTGGGGCCCCCGGGAGAGGCTTTCTTT
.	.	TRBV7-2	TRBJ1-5	CASSLAPVGNSNQPQHF	TGTGCCAGCAGCTTAGCCCCCGTAGGGAATAGCAATCAGCCCCAGCATTTT
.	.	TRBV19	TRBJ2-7	CASSIPGFYDEQYF	TGTGCCAGTAGTATCCCAGGGTTCTACGACGAGCAGTACTTC
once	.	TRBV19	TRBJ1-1	CASSPRPDTEAFF	TGTGCCAGTAGTCCCCGGCCGGACACTGAAGCTTTCTTT
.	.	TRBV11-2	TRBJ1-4	CASSSIRGPNEKLFF	TGTGCCAGCAGCTCCATCAGGGGACCAAATGAAAAACTGTTTTTT
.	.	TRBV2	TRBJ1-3	CASQGSSGNTIYF	TGTGCCAGCCAGGGATCGAGTGGAAACACCATATATTTT
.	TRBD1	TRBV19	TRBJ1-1	CASSIEDRGQTEAFF	TGTGCCAGTAGTATTGAGGACAGGGGGCAAACTGAAGCTTTCTTT
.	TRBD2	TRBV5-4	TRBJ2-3	CASSLETSGPTDTQYF	TGTGCCAGCAGCTTGGAGACTAGCGGTCCCACAGATACGCAGTATTTT
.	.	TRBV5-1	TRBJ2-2	CASSSPSGSNTGELFF	TGCGCCAGCAGCTCACCTTCAGGATCGAACACCGGGGAGCTGTTTTTT
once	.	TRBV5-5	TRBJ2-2	CASSLLHVDTGELFF	TGTGCCAGCAGCTTGCTACACGTAGACACCGGGGAGCTGTTTTTT
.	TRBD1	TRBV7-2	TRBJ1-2	CASSLGDRGWYGYTF	TGTGCCAGCAGCTTAGGGGACAGGGGGTGGTATGGCTACACCTTC
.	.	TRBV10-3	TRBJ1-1	CAIRSSTEAFF	TGTGCCATCCGCTCAAGTACTGAAGCTTTCTTT
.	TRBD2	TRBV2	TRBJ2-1	CASNRAGNGNEQFF	TGTGCCAGCAACAGAGCGGGGAATGGGAATGAGCAGTTCTTC
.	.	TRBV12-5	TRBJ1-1	CASGLGLNTEAFF	TGTGCTAGTGGTTTGGGACTGAACACTGAAGCTTTCTTT
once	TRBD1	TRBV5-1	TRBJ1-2	CASSSWTGNNYGYTF	TGCGCCAGCAGCTCTTGGACAGGGAATAACTATGGCTACACCTTC
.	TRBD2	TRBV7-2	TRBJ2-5	CASSLGLAWETQYF	TGTGCCAGCAGCTTAGGACTAGCTTGGGAGACCCAGTACTTC
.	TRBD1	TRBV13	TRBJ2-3	CASSETQGADTQYF	TGTGCCAGCAGCGAAACCCAGGGGGCAGATACGCAGTATTTT
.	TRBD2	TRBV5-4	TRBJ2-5	CASSMLAGTYLTQYF	TGTGCCAGCAGCATGCTAGCGGGGACATATCTTACCCAGTACTTC
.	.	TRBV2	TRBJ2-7	CASSNTGYEQYF	TGTGCCAGCAGCAACACAGGGTACGAGCAGTACTTC
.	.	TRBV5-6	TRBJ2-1	CASSVGDRMGNEQFF	TGTGCCAGCAGCGTTGGTGACAGGATGGGCAATGAGCAGTTCTTC
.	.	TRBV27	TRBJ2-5	CASSLQGMAYQETQYF	TGTGCCAGCAGTTTACAAGGGATGGCGTACCAAGAGACCCAGTACTTC
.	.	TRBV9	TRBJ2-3	CASSVAGTARGTDTQYF	TGTGCCAGCAGCGTAGCTGGGACCGCGAGGGGCACAGATACGCAGTATTTT
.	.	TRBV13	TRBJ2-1	CASRYGNEQFF	TGTGCCAGCAGATACGGGAATGAGCAGTTCTTC
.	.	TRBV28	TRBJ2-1	CASSRGTDGGSGNEQFF	TGTGCCAGCAGCCGCGGGACAGATGGCGGGAGTGGCAATGAGCAGTTCTTC
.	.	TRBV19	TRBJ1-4	CASSSRPGLGGTNEKLFF	TGTGCCAGTAGTTCAAGACCGGGACTGGGGGGAACTAATGAAAAACTGTTTTTT
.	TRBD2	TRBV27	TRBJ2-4	CASRSSGKGIQYF	TGTGCCAGCAGATCCAGCGGGAAGGGCATTCAGTACTTC
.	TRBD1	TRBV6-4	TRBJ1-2	CASSTRGGEVYGYTF	TGTGCCAGCAGTACCAGGGGGGGAGAGGTCTATGGCTACACCTTC
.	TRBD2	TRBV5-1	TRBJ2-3	CASSRVAGVGTDTQYF	TGCGCCAGCAGCCGAGTAGCGGGAGTCGGCACAGATACGCAGTATTTT
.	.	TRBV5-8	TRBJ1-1	CASSLQEMNTEAFF	TGTGCCAGCAGCTTACAGGAGATGAACACTGAAGCTTTCTTT
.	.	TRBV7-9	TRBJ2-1	CASSLEGRNEQFF	TGTGCCAGCAGCTTAGAAGGGCGCAATGAGCAGTTCTTC
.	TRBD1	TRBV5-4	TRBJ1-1	CASSSGPGRGQALAEAFF	TGTGCCAGCAGCTCCGGGCCAGGGAGGGGGCAGGCTCTCGCTGAAGCTTTCTTT
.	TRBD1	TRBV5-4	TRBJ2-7	CASSPHDRGAYYEQYF	TGTGCCAGCAGCCCCCACGACAGGGGGGCCTACTACGAGCAGTACTTC
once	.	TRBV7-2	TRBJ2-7	CASSLGDKAYEQYF	TGTGCCAGCAGCTTAGGGGACAAGGCCTACGAGCAGTACTTC
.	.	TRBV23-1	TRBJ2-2	CASPLILGQGTGELFF	TGCGCCAGCCCCCTTATACTCGGGCAGGGCACCGGGGAGCTGTTTTTT
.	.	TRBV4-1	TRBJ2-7	CASSQPTGVEQYF	TGCGCCAGCAGCCAACCTACAGGTGTTGAGCAGTACTTC
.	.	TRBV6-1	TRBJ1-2	CASSEGTAIGNGYTF	TGTGCCAGCAGTGAAGGGACAGCAATCGGAAATGGCTACACCTTC
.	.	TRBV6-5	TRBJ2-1	CASSYSRTVSYNEQFF	TGTGCCAGCAGTTACTCCCGGACAGTTTCCTACAATGAGCAGTTCTTC
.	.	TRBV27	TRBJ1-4	CASSFEASHHNEKLFF	TGTGCCAGCAGTTTTGAGGCCAGTCATCATAATGAAAAACTGTTTTTT
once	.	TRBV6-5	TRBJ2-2	CASSFGGELFF	TGTGCCAGCAGTTTTGGCGGGGAGCTGTTTTTT
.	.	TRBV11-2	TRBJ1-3	CASSLEGRKGRSSGNTIYF	TGTGCCAGCAGCTTAGAAGGTCGAAAAGGCCGAAGCTCTGGAAACACCATATATTTT
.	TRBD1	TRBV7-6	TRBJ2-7	CASSLGQGAGEQYF	TGTGCCAGCAGCTTAGGGCAGGGGGCGGGCGAGCAGTACTTC
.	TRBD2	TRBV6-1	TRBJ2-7	CASSEGLAGVRYEQYF	TGTGCCAGCAGTGAGGGACTAGCGGGAGTTCGTTACGAGCAGTACTTC
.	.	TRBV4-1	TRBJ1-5	CASSPTALGQGRKSNQPQHF	TGCGCCAGCTCTCCGACTGCGTTGGGCCAGGGACGAAAAAGCAATCAGCCCCAGCATTTT
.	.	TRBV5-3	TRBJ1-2	CARSSSINRHYGYTF	TGTGCCAGAAGCTCGTCGATAAACAGACACTATGGCTACACCTTC
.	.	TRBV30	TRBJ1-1	CAWSVQGFTEAFF	TGTGCCTGGAGTGTACAGGGCTTCACTGAAGCTTTCTTT
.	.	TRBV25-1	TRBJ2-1	CASSADPWGSNEQFF	TGTGCCAGCAGTGCAGACCCCTGGGGGTCCAATGAGCAGTTCTTC